The TCR beta chain under discussion was sequenced for a study of blood T cell repertoires in COVID-19. Study-wide context: The United States, Italy and Spain were the sources of the acute and convalescent COVID-19 samples.

V dropped 0 bases and J dropped 4 bases, with 11 bases sitting between them. This CDR3 has 15 amino acids. Germline V gene data show CDR1 as MNHEY and CDR2 as SVGEGT. Under the authors' procedure: Reference gene primer amplification gave estimated nucleated cell counts. The table came from immunoSEQ multiplex PCR; TCRdb's copy has only in-frame clones and leaves some out. Clonal size and the V and J genes are those of that table, whereas D and trimming came from the DNA. The table shows about 370,000 clones, with roughly 90% occurring only once. Enrolled during active infection, Seattle patients were then followed longitudinally.

This receptor was taken from a woman aged 25 to 39 with COVID-19, enrolled during active disease. The chain links TRBV6-2 or TRBV6-3 to TRBJ2-3; D is undetermined. The sequencing sample was made of peripheral blood. For the CDR3, the DNA is TGTGCCAGCAGTTACTCCGCACAACAACCAGATACGCAGTATTTT. It codes for CASSYSAQQPDTQYF.